This section outlines one TCR beta chain sequence together with its context. Its matching antigen is unknown. This sample is part of a study of siplizumab effects on memory and regulatory T cells. Data came from immunoSEQ multiplex PCR; TCRdb stores just in-frame clones and leaves some out. The data hold 60,000 to 70,000 clones, with approximately 88% observed a single time. Notes on the study in general: The mean Treg-derived percentage of mappable alloreactive CD4+ clones was approximately 70% with siplizumab compared with 26.9% in controls. Assignment of a naive or memory phenotype failed for roughly 80-96% of the proliferating CD4+ or CD8+ clones.

The receptor was isolated from a human donor in good health. Sequencing was performed on Tregs sorted from blood.

The CDR3 loop reads CASSSRLAGGNSYEQYF. CDR3 DNA: TGTGCCAGCAGCTCCCGACTAGCGGGAGGGAACAGCTACGAGCAGTACTTC. V and J are TRBV7-8 and TRBJ2-7; TRBD2 matches at 14 bases. The CDR3 has 17 residues. After removal of 4 bases from V and 3 bases from J, the junction contained 8 bases not matched to a gene. The germline V gene encodes CDR1 SGHVS and CDR2 FQNEAQ.